Below are 29 T cell receptor beta chains sequenced from a single sample in a study of cytotoxic CD8 clonotypes in ibrutinib-treated CLL. Sequencing used immunoSEQ multiplex PCR; TCRdb keeps in-frame clones, though not all of them. The repertoire has under 75,000 clones, about three quarters of them found once; the top ten carry around 43%. Sequenced material: PBMCs, taken after 12 months of ibrutinib treatment. The source is a human donor with chronic lymphocytic leukemia.

There are a few counts of this clone. The chain couples TRBV28 to TRBJ2-2, with 9 bases aligning to TRBD1. The CDR3 loop spans 16 amino acids. Trimming removed 5 bases from V and 5 bases from J; junction bases left unmatched: 9. Germline lookup yields CDR1 MDHEN and CDR2 SYDVKM. The CDR3 nucleotides read TGTGCCAGCAGTCCCTCGGACAGGGGTGAGACCGGGGAGCTGTTTTTT. Protein: CASSPSDRGETGELFF.

J is TRBJ2-5 and V is TRBV29-1; a possible D gene is TRBD2 (6 bases). CDR3 length: 15 residues. Germline V gene sequence: CDR1 SQVTM, CDR2 ANQGSEA. The V end lost 4 bases, the J end lost 5 bases, and 20 bases lay between the germline ends. This CDR3 reads CSVARSGTRGETQYF. CDR3 nucleotides: TGCAGCGTTGCCCGAAGCGGAACCCGGGGGGAGACCCAGTACTTC.

The V call is TRBV5-6, the J call TRBJ2-1; possible D gene TRBD2, 6 bases. From germline, CDR1 is SGHDT and CDR2 YYEEEE. This CDR3 has 16 amino acids. The V end lost 2 bases, the J end lost 1 base, and 13 bases lay between the germline ends. Written as DNA, the CDR3 is TGTGCCAGCAGCTTCCCCACTAGCTTGTCCTACAATGAGCAGTTCTTC. The encoded protein is CASSFPTSLSYNEQFF. The full variable domain, completed using reference TRBV5-6 and TRBJ2-1, is DAGVTQSPTHLIKTRGQQVTLRCSPKSGHDTVSWYQQALGQGPQFIFQYYEEEERQRGNFPDRFSGHQFPNYSSELNVNALLLGDSALYLCASSFPTSLSYNEQFFGPGTRLTVL.

J is TRBJ2-1 and V is TRBV6-5; 13 bases are a match to TRBD2. Germline CDR1 is MNHEY and CDR2 is SVGAGI. With V trimmed by 5 bases and J by 10 bases, 5 bases remained unmatched. The CDR3 covers 14 residues. DNA for the CDR3: TGTGCCAGCAGTCCTACGACTAGCGGGGGGGAGCAGTTCTTC. Translation gives CASSPTTSGGEQFF.

The chain links TRBV7-9 to TRBJ2-2, with 7 bases matching TRBD1. In germline, CDR1 is SEHNR, CDR2 FQNEAQ (reference sequence). V shed 3 bases and J 6 bases; nucleotides not matched to a gene: 7. The CDR3 consists of 15 residues. CDR3 protein: CASSLTGYGSGELFF. The CDR3 DNA reads as TGTGCCAGCAGCTTGACAGGGTATGGCTCCGGGGAGCTGTTTTTT. Combining the CDR3 with reference TRBV7-9 and TRBJ2-2 gives the whole variable domain DTGVSQNPRHKITKRGQNVTFRCDPISEHNRLYWYRQTLGQGPEFLTYFQNEAQLEKSRLLSDRFSAERPKGSFSTLEIQRTEQGDSAMYLCASSLTGYGSGELFFGEGSRLTVL.

This clone is a singleton in its sample. This chain joins TRBV5-1 and TRBJ1-4, with a possible D match to TRBD1 (6 bases). V was cut by 5 bases and J by 6 bases, with 14 bases left in between. The germline CDR1 and CDR2 sequences are SGHRS and YFSETQ. The CDR3 spans 14 residues. CDR3 residues: CASSHQGRDEKLFF. The CDR3 DNA sequence: TGCGCCAGCAGTCATCAGGGGCGAGATGAAAAACTGTTTTTT.

This rearrangement joins TRBV5-1 to TRBJ2-7; TRBD2 matches at 9 bases. V lost 0 bases and J lost 5; bases outside the gene matches: 3. CDR1 SGHRS and CDR2 YFSETQ come from the germline V gene. The CDR3 contains 14 residues. In nucleotides, the CDR3 is TGCGCCAGCAGCTTGGCTGGGACTAGCCACGAGCAGTACTTC. Translated: CASSLAGTSHEQYF.

Comments on this clone: Germline and junction disagree at one end, which may indicate a read error. V and J are TRBV5-8 and TRBJ2-7; no reliable D call. Germline V gene sequence: CDR1 SGHTS, CDR2 YDEGEE. The CDR3 totals 12 residues. CDR3 bases: TGCGCCAGCAGCTCGAGCTCCTACGAGCAGTACTTC. It encodes CASSSSSYEQYF.

The rearrangement links TRBV5-4 to TRBJ2-1; possible D gene TRBD2, 5 bases. Per the germline V gene, CDR1 is SGHNT and CDR2 is YYREEE (reference sequence). V lost 5 bases and J lost 0, with 12 bases in between. This CDR3 is 15 amino acids long. CDR3 nucleotide sequence: TGTGCCAGCAGACAAACTCGGGGCTCCTACAATGAGCAGTTCTTC. Amino acid sequence: CASRQTRGSYNEQFF.

The genes are TRBV5-4 and TRBJ2-1; a possible D gene is TRBD1 (6 bases). This CDR3 is built from 15 residues. Trimming removed 4 bases at V and 5 bases at J, with 16 bases between. Germline-derived CDR1 and CDR2 are SGHNT and YYREEE (reference sequence). The CDR3 protein is CASSREKGQHNEQFF. In DNA form, the CDR3 reads TGTGCCAGCAGCCGAGAGAAAGGACAGCACAATGAGCAGTTCTTC.

V usage is TRBV28 and J usage is TRBJ2-1; 12 bases match TRBD2. CDR3 size: 17 residues. The V gene's germline CDR1 is MDHEN and CDR2 SYDVKM. Trimming removed 2 bases from V and 8 bases from J; junction bases left unmatched: 10. The CDR3 bases are TGTGCCAGCAGTTTAATTCTGACTAGCGGGAGTAATGATGAGCAGTTCTTC. This codes for CASSLILTSGSNDEQFF.

In its sample, this clone was seen a few times. The genes are TRBV6-1 and TRBJ2-7, with 9 positions matching TRBD1. Germline V CDR1 and CDR2: MNHNS, SASEGT. This CDR3 has 14 amino acids. J was trimmed by 2 bases and V by 5 bases; bases with no gene match: 4. CDR3 in DNA: TGTGCCAGCAGTTTGACAGGGGGTACCTACGAGCAGTACTTC. It is translated as CASSLTGGTYEQYF.

The chain recombines TRBV28 with TRBJ1-2; 7 nucleotides agree with TRBD1. CDR1 is MDHEN, CDR2 SYDVKM, per germline. With 5 bases clipped from V and 8 bases from J, the junction kept 8 bases outside the gene matches. The CDR3 consists of 13 residues. CDR3 sequence: CASSVTTGFGYTF. As DNA, the CDR3 is TGTGCCAGCAGTGTAACGACAGGGTTCGGCTACACCTTC.

The chain links TRBV5-1 to TRBJ2-5; no clear D. V lost 1 base, J lost 5 bases, and 9 bases lay in between. The CDR3 is 13 residues long. Germline assignment: CDR1 SGHRS and CDR2 YFSETQ. The CDR3 nucleotides are TGCGCCAGCAGCTTGTTGGGTTCCGAGACCCAGTACTTC. Amino acid sequence: CASSLLGSETQYF.

The chain links TRBV28 to TRBJ1-2, with a weak D call TRBD1 (5 bases). V lost 6 bases, J lost 5 bases, and 10 bases lay in between. Germline loops: CDR1 MDHEN, CDR2 SYDVKM. The CDR3 sequence is 12 residues long. Here the CDR3 DNA reads TGTGCCAGCAGAAGGGACCGGTATGGCTACACCTTC. It yields the protein CASRRDRYGYTF.

The table lists this clone with a few counts. V and J are TRBV5-5 and TRBJ2-1; D call uncertain. Trimming pared 4 bases from V and 5 bases from J, leaving 10 bases between. This CDR3 is 13 amino acids long. Germline CDR1 and CDR2: SGHKS and YYEKEE (reference sequence). CDR3 in DNA: TGTGCCAGCAGCCGGGTCGCCGACAATGAGCAGTTCTTC. Translation: CASSRVADNEQFF.

The rearrangement uses TRBV4-3 and TRBJ2-1, with 8 positions matching TRBD1. The J segment lost 1 base and the V segment lost 1 base, leaving 0 bases of the junction unmatched. Germline loops: CDR1 LGHNA, CDR2 YSLEER. The CDR3 is made up of 15 amino acids. The CDR3 nucleotides are TGCGCCAGCAGCCAAGGGACAGGGTCCTACAATGAGCAGTTCTTC. As protein: CASSQGTGSYNEQFF.

V usage is TRBV2 and J usage is TRBJ2-5, with 7 bases identical to TRBD1. This CDR3 has 15 amino acids. Losses at the gene ends were 5 bases for V and 4 bases for J; bases not matched to a gene: 10. In germline, CDR1 is SNHLY, CDR2 FYNNEI. CDR3 in DNA: TGTGCCAGCAGTTCCGCACAGGGGAATCGAGAGACCCAGTACTTC. Encoded protein: CASSSAQGNRETQYF.

This chain links TRBV4-1 with TRBJ1-1; 9 bases match TRBD1. Germline trimming cut 2 bases from V and 0 bases from J; bases unmatched to any gene: 10. There are 18 residues in the CDR3. Germline lookup yields CDR1 MGHRA and CDR2 YSYEKL. For the CDR3, the DNA is TGCGCCAGCAGCCAACACGGACAGGGGAGAACCATGAACACTGAAGCTTTCTTT. Its translation: CASSQHGQGRTMNTEAFF.

The CDR3 loop is CASSPREGYYEQYF. CDR3 DNA sequence: TGTGCCAGCAGCCCTCGCGAGGGGTACTACGAGCAGTACTTC. The chain combines TRBV7-6 with TRBJ2-7, with D perhaps being TRBD1 or TRBD2 (5 bases each). Germline assignment: CDR1 SGHVS and CDR2 FNYEAQ. Trimming left V 5 bases short and J 3 bases short, with 14 bases between. The CDR3 has 14 residues.

This clone has a single count. The J gene is TRBJ1-1, the V gene TRBV5-4; TRBD1 matches at 9 bases. The CDR3 has 16 amino acids. With V trimmed by 4 bases and J by 0 bases, 7 bases remained unmatched. The germline CDR1 and CDR2 sequences are SGHNT and YYREEE (reference sequence). DNA for the CDR3: TGTGCCAGCAGCGCGGGACAGGGCAGGATGAACACTGAAGCTTTCTTT. Protein sequence: CASSAGQGRMNTEAFF.

The chain recombines TRBV5-4 with TRBJ1-4; tentatively, D is TRBD1 (5 bases). CDR1 and CDR2 from the germline V gene are SGHNT and YYREEE (reference sequence). This CDR3 is built from 14 residues. Trimming took off 2 bases at V and 4 bases at J, with 9 bases between the two ends. In nucleotides, the CDR3 is TGTGCCAGCAGCTTCGGGACGGATAATGAAAAACTGTTTTTT. This translates into CASSFGTDNEKLFF.

This rearrangement joins TRBV28 to TRBJ2-3; D might be TRBD2 (6 bases). CDR1 and CDR2 from the germline V gene are MDHEN and SYDVKM. Between the trimmed V and J ends, which lost 6 bases and 2 bases, there was a span of 24 bases. The CDR3 sequence is 18 residues long. DNA for the CDR3: TGTGCCAGCAGACCGGGACCGGGGGTTTCCCCCCTCACAGATACGCAGTATTTT. Translation: CASRPGPGVSPLTDTQYF.

The chain couples TRBV5-1 to TRBJ2-3; 12 nucleotides agree with TRBD2. The CDR3 is 16 residues long. CDR1 and CDR2 from the germline V gene are SGHRS and YFSETQ. V shed 4 bases, J shed 6 bases, and the junction held 9 bases outside the gene matches. The CDR3 DNA is TGCGCCAGCAGCCTGGCGACTAGCGGGAGCGTTGATACGCAGTATTTT. This codes for CASSLATSGSVDTQYF.

This chain joins TRBV5-1 and TRBJ2-5; D call uncertain. The germline V and J ends were trimmed by 1 base and 2 bases, with 15 bases remaining between them. This CDR3 has 16 residues. From germline, CDR1 is SGHRS and CDR2 YFSETQ. CDR3 amino acids: CASSLWAVPEQETQYF. The CDR3 region has the DNA TGCGCCAGCAGCTTGTGGGCAGTTCCTGAGCAAGAGACCCAGTACTTC.

In DNA form, the CDR3 reads TGTGCCAGTACCAGCCCTCTGGGGGGGGACTCCTACAATGAGCAGTTCTTC. It yields the protein CASTSPLGGDSYNEQFF. This chain connects TRBV19 to TRBJ2-1, with 7 bases fitting TRBD2. This CDR3 contains 17 residues. Germline V gene lookup returns CDR1 LNHDA and CDR2 SQIVND (reference sequence). J lost 0 bases, V lost 7 bases, and 12 bases had no gene match.

As DNA, the CDR3 is TGTGCCAGCAGCTTATTCGGACTAGCGGGAGAAGCAGATACGCAGTATTTT. Its translation: CASSLFGLAGEADTQYF. This chain uses TRBV7-3 with TRBJ2-3; TRBD2 matches at 13 bases. This CDR3 comprises 17 residues. Germline loops: CDR1 SGHTA, CDR2 FQGTGA. The V gene end was trimmed by 2 bases and the J gene end by 4 bases; junction bases not matched to a gene: 6.

The rearrangement links TRBV5-6 to TRBJ1-5; D is unclear. Trimming took 4 bases from V and 3 from J, leaving 8 bases between them. The CDR3 is 13 residues long. CDR1 is SGHDT, CDR2 YYEEEE, per germline. This CDR3 is CASSEGINQPQHF. The CDR3 nucleotides are TGTGCCAGCAGCGAAGGAATCAATCAGCCCCAGCATTTT.

V is TRBV12-5 and J is TRBJ1-2; tentatively, D is TRBD1 (5 bases). Between the trimmed V and J ends, which lost 0 bases and 4 bases, there was a span of 21 bases. Germline V gene data show CDR1 as LGHNT and CDR2 as FRNRAP. The CDR3 length is 18 residues. CDR3 protein: CASGLVSGVGGYLYGYTF. CDR3 nucleotides: TGTGCTAGTGGTTTGGTATCGGGAGTGGGGGGTTACCTCTATGGCTACACCTTC.